The clone carrying this TCR beta chain occurred many times. Its antigen is not known. As the template, RNA transcripts were used to amplify TCR beta CDR3 regions. First-round RT-PCR used HTBI primers; second-round multiplex PCR followed. MiXCR was run by TCRdb on the multiplex PCR reads, yielding one entry per CDR3 protein. Found here are over a million distinct CDR3 sequences, about 40% of them singletons; the top ten hold approximately 10%. The sample belongs to a study of Graves' ophthalmopathy and Graves' hyperthyroidism. The study's findings and limits: Discrimination between ophthalmopathy and stable hyperthyroidism by a 13-signature model showed more than 85% sensitivity and roughly 81% specificity.

The germline gives CDR1 DFQATT, CDR2 SNEGSKA (reference sequence). CDR3 size: 14 residues. V gave up 1 base and J gave up 7 bases; unmatched junction bases: 2. Sequencing used peripheral blood or thyroid tissue (not recorded which). V is TRBV20-1 and J is TRBJ1-6, with 9 positions matching TRBD1. The clonotype was recovered from an adult man with Graves' hyperthyroidism. The CDR3 DNA sequence: TGCAGTGCTAGAGCTGGACAGGGGAATTCACCCCTCCACTTT. Protein: CSARAGQGNSPLHF.